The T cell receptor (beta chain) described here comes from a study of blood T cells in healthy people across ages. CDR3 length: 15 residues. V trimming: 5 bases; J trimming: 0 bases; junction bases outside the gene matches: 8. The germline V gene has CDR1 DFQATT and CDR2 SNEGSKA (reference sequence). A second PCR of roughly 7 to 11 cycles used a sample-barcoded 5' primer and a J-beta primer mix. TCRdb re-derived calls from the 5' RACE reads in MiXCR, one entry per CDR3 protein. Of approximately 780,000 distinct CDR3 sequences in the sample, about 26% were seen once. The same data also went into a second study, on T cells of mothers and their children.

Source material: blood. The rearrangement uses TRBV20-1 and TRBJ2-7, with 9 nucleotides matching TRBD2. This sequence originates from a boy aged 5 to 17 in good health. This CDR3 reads CSALSASGVSYEQYF. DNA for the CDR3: TGCAGTGCTTTATCCGCTAGCGGGGTCTCCTACGAGCAGTACTTC.